The clone carrying this T cell receptor (beta chain) was picked up many times. Its antigen is currently unknown. Time point here: pre-sensitization, week 0. Indicated treatment: therapeutic diphenylcyclopropenone sensitization with weekly scalp DPC. Germline CDR1 reads MNHNS; CDR2 reads SASEGT. The CDR3 length is 15 residues. The V gene end was trimmed by 7 bases and the J gene end by 2 bases; junction bases not matched to a gene: 9. The entry originates in a study of human T cells and chemical hapten exposure. Authors' methods: Sequenced samples showed a median of approximately 100,000 TCRs each, with counts running from roughly 23,000 to 700,000. From the RACE reads, TCRdb called clonotypes with MiXCR, one entry per CDR3 protein. The V and J calls were not made by the authors but by TCRdb's processing. The sample holds roughly 380,000 distinct CDR3 sequences, roughly 4.6% seen once. Study findings and constraints: Counts of expanded TCRs at PT1 were positively correlated with patch test score.

J is TRBJ2-3 and V is TRBV6-1, with 7 nucleotides matching TRBD2. The source material was whole blood, sampled in connection with sensitization to the hapten diphenylcyclopropenone (DPC). The sequence was collected from a woman between 45 and 65 years old with alopecia areata. Some clones in this sample may be carry-over from other donors' samples. The CDR3 coding sequence is TGTGCCAGCACCCTACTAGCGCGGAACACAGATACGCAGTATTTT. Its protein is CASTLLARNTDTQYF.